These 10 T cell receptor beta chains were all obtained from the same sample, sequenced in a study of T cells after yellow fever vaccination. TCRdb used MiXCR to reprocess the 5' RACE reads, holding one entry per CDR3 protein. The sample has about 320,000 distinct CDR3 sequences, approximately 4.3% seen once. Sample: PBMCs, taken 15 days after the yellow fever booster vaccination. The receptors here all came from a man aged 18 to 30 who received the YFV17D yellow fever vaccine.

In this sample, this clonotype turned up many times. This chain uses TRBV19 with TRBJ2-1, with D tentatively TRBD2 (5 bases). Between the trimmed V and J ends, which lost 2 bases and 9 bases, there was a span of 14 bases. CDR3 size: 14 residues. Germline lookup yields CDR1 LNHDA and CDR2 SQIVND (reference sequence). The CDR3 region is CASSIRGRSGEQFF. The CDR3 DNA reads TGTGCCAGTAGTATAAGAGGGAGAAGCGGTGAGCAGTTCTTC.

This clonotype was counted ten times or more. The chain joins TRBV4-3 to TRBJ2-5, with 11 bases lining up with TRBD2. The CDR3 is 15 residues long. V lost 4 bases to trimming and J lost 0 bases; unmatched junction nucleotides: 1. Germline V lookup: CDR1 LGHNA, CDR2 YSLEER. The CDR3 sequence: CASSPGLADQETQYF. CDR3 nucleotides: TGCGCCAGCAGCCCGGGACTAGCGGACCAAGAGACCCAGTACTTC.

The genes are TRBV9 and TRBJ1-1; 9 nucleotides agree with TRBD1. The CDR3 covers 15 residues. Germline CDR1 is SGDLS and CDR2 is YYNGEE. Germline trimming cut 0 bases from V and 4 bases from J; bases unmatched to any gene: 4. CDR3 DNA: TGTGCCAGCAGCGTAGTTGGGGGACAGGGCACTGAAGCTTTCTTT. This translates into CASSVVGGQGTEAFF.

The rearrangement links TRBV7-2 to TRBJ2-7; the D gene is possibly TRBD1 (6 bases). The germline CDR1 and CDR2 sequences are SGHTA and FQGNSA. Trimming shortened V by 1 base and J by 2 bases, and 12 bases separated the two germline ends. The CDR3 consists of 15 residues. Written as DNA, the CDR3 is TGTGCCAGCAGCTTAGTGTGGGGGCCCGCCTACGAGCAGTACTTC. It encodes CASSLVWGPAYEQYF. Combining the CDR3 with reference TRBV7-2 and TRBJ2-7 gives the whole variable domain GAGVSQSPSNKVTEKGKDVELRCDPISGHTALYWYRQSLGQGLEFLIYFQGNSAPDKSGLPSDRFSAERTGGSVSTLTIQRTQQEDSAVYLCASSLVWGPAYEQYFGPGTRLTVT.

At least ten counts were recorded for this clonotype. CDR3 DNA: TGTGCCAGCAGTCTAGGGGGCTTTTATGGCTACACCTTC. It codes for CASSLGGFYGYTF. The rearrangement uses TRBV6-5 and TRBJ1-2; 7 nucleotides match TRBD1. This CDR3 has 13 residues. In germline, CDR1 is MNHEY, CDR2 SVGAGI. V was clipped by 5 bases and J by 5 bases; unmatched bases: 5.

The rearrangement joins TRBV4-1 to TRBJ2-3; a possible D gene is TRBD1 (6 bases). Germline V lookup: CDR1 MGHRA, CDR2 YSYEKL. Trimming shortened V by 3 bases and J by 1 base, and 26 bases separated the two germline ends. The CDR3 is made up of 20 amino acids. CDR3 sequence (DNA): TGCGCCAGCAGCCATCCTCGAGGGGTGTCAGCAGGGGAAGGCACAGATACGCAGTATTTT. Protein: CASSHPRGVSAGEGTDTQYF.

The V gene is TRBV5-5, the J gene TRBJ1-1; 12 bases agree with TRBD1. This CDR3 is built from 17 residues. Germline V gene sequence: CDR1 SGHKS, CDR2 YYEKEE (reference sequence). J gave up 0 bases and V 1 base, and 4 bases lay outside the gene matches. CDR3 residues: CASSLKGQGAVNTEAFF. CDR3 bases: TGTGCCAGCAGCTTGAAGGGACAGGGGGCCGTGAACACTGAAGCTTTCTTT.

This clonotype occurred many times. The chain joins TRBV7-6 to TRBJ2-1; unclear D gene. This CDR3 is built from 15 residues. V lost 4 bases and J 0 bases, leaving 10 bases between the germline ends. Germline CDR1 reads SGHVS; CDR2 reads FNYEAQ. In DNA form, the CDR3 reads TGTGCCAGCAGCTCGGCGATTAGCTCCTACAATGAGCAGTTCTTC. It yields the protein CASSSAISSYNEQFF.

The chain recombines TRBV10-3 with TRBJ2-1, with TRBD2 as a possible D gene (5 bases). Germline V CDR1 and CDR2: ENHRY, SYGVKD. V was clipped by 6 bases and J by 2 bases, with 8 bases between them. The CDR3 is 13 residues long. For the CDR3, the DNA is TGTGCCATCAGGGAGGTCACCTACAATGAGCAGTTCTTC. It yields the protein CAIREVTYNEQFF.

The chain has TRBV5-6 and TRBJ1-2, with TRBD1 identical over 7 bases. The CDR3 loop spans 13 amino acids. Germline CDR1 and CDR2: SGHDT and YYEEEE. The V gene end was trimmed by 1 base and the J gene end by 8 bases; junction bases not matched to a gene: 5. DNA of the CDR3: TGTGCCAGCAGCTTGACAGGGGAGTCAGGCTACACCTTC. Its translation is CASSLTGESGYTF.